This T cell receptor (beta chain) was found in a study of technical replicates of blood from a few donors. The method was immunoSEQ multiplex PCR; TCRdb's version includes in-frame clones alone and lacks a portion of them. The data show approximately 81,000 clones, roughly four fifths seen once. Trimming took off 1 base at V and 2 bases at J, with 9 bases between the two ends. This CDR3 is built from 15 residues. From germline, CDR1 is SGHTA and CDR2 FQGNSA. Specimen: PBMCs. V and J are TRBV7-2 and TRBJ1-5; unclear D gene. The source is a human donor in good health. Some clones in this sample may be carry-over from other donors' samples. The DNA for the CDR3 is TGTGCCAGCAGCTTAGTTGGCGGCGGCAATCAGCCCCAGCATTTT. This gives the protein CASSLVGGGNQPQHF.